This TCR beta chain came from a study of blood T cell repertoires in COVID-19. Study as a whole: Sites across the United States, Italy and Spain contributed samples from acute and convalescent COVID-19. T cells, B-cell-depleted T cells, or PBMCs provided the cDNA or gDNA that served as material.

Per the study methods: Counts of nucleated cells, estimated from reference gene primer amplification, were obtained. Using immunoSEQ multiplex PCR, the repertoire was profiled, and TCRdb retains in-frame clones only, with some absent. V, J and clone size were drawn from that table, and D and trimming were deduced from the DNA. The data show about 180,000 clones, around 87% seen once. Trimming cost V 2 bases and J 6 bases, with 7 bases left between them. The CDR3 is 13 amino acids. In germline, CDR1 is SNHLY, CDR2 FYNNEI. This clone has just one count. The chain is built from TRBV2 and TRBJ2-2; D is uncertain. Material for sequencing was peripheral blood. The source of this sequence is a middle-aged man with active or convalescent COVID-19. CDR3 sequence: CASSEHPAGELFF. The DNA of the CDR3 is TGTGCCAGCAGTGAACATCCAGCCGGGGAGCTGTTTTTT.